Listed below are T cell receptor beta chains from one sample, sequenced in a study of blood T cell repertoires in COVID-19. TCRdb keeps only in-frame clones here, not all; method: immunoSEQ multiplex PCR. The sample contains about 61,000 clones, roughly 86% of which appear only once. The sequenced sample was peripheral blood. Receptors originate from a human donor in a cohort sampled during active COVID-19. Both conserved end residues are part of each CDR3. Fields, in order: J gene, V gene, CDR3 protein.

J gene: TRBJ2-7; V gene: TRBV7-8; CDR3 protein: CASSLAPQKAGPGSVQYF
J gene: TRBJ2-1; V gene: TRBV7-2; CDR3 protein: CASSPGLPRKQFF
J gene: TRBJ2-2; V gene: TRBV5-4; CDR3 protein: CASSPSPSGDTGELFF
J gene: TRBJ2-7; V gene: TRBV28; CDR3 protein: CASSWTDKRSYEQYF
J gene: TRBJ2-7; V gene: TRBV5-6; CDR3 protein: CASSWQGAYEQYF
J gene: TRBJ2-5; V gene: TRBV10-2; CDR3 protein: CASRGGFEETQYF
J gene: TRBJ2-7; V gene: TRBV7-3; CDR3 protein: CASSLTAGAYEQYF
J gene: TRBJ2-3; V gene: TRBV19; CDR3 protein: CASHGTGTQYF
J gene: TRBJ1-1; V gene: TRBV24-1; CDR3 protein: CATWGEGTEAFF
J gene: TRBJ2-7; V gene: TRBV27; CDR3 protein: CASTEASGSYEQYF
J gene: TRBJ1-1; V gene: TRBV5-1; CDR3 protein: CASLGNAGLNTEAFF
J gene: TRBJ2-7; V gene: TRBV6-5; CDR3 protein: CASRAQGNNKREQYF
J gene: TRBJ1-3; V gene: TRBV6-5; CDR3 protein: CASSLTGGLSGNTIYF
J gene: TRBJ2-2; V gene: TRBV2; CDR3 protein: CASSEGGNGELFF
J gene: TRBJ2-7; V gene: TRBV4-3; CDR3 protein: CASSPRVGYEQYF
J gene: TRBJ1-1; V gene: TRBV5-1; CDR3 protein: CASSLGDRVDTEAFF
J gene: TRBJ2-7; V gene: TRBV29-1; CDR3 protein: CSVVRDRSYEQYF
J gene: TRBJ2-7; V gene: TRBV5-1; CDR3 protein: CASGPGTGPYEQYF
J gene: TRBJ2-2; V gene: TRBV14; CDR3 protein: CASSQLTSVGTGELFF
J gene: TRBJ1-1; V gene: TRBV5-4; CDR3 protein: CASSPQLGQLNTEAFF
J gene: TRBJ1-6; V gene: TRBV11-3; CDR3 protein: CASSFRNSPLHF
J gene: TRBJ1-1; V gene: TRBV5-4; CDR3 protein: CASSLTLNTEAFF
J gene: TRBJ2-1; V gene: TRBV19; CDR3 protein: CASIPGTSGLVCQRFF
J gene: TRBJ1-6; V gene: TRBV5-1; CDR3 protein: CASSSGERGSPLHF
J gene: TRBJ2-7; V gene: TRBV11-2; CDR3 protein: CASSPDTYEQYF
J gene: TRBJ1-1; V gene: TRBV24-1; CDR3 protein: CATSDLAPDSDPEAFF
J gene: TRBJ1-1; V gene: TRBV6-5; CDR3 protein: CASSDHRGGSTEAFF
J gene: TRBJ1-4; V gene: TRBV2; CDR3 protein: CASSEALIRREKLFF
J gene: TRBJ1-3; V gene: TRBV28; CDR3 protein: CASRQVDQGHGNTIYF
J gene: TRBJ2-3; V gene: TRBV6-1; CDR3 protein: CASSEAGQGRTDTQYF
J gene: TRBJ1-5; V gene: TRBV7-9; CDR3 protein: CASSLQGDQPQHF
J gene: TRBJ2-7; V gene: TRBV3-1/TRBV3-2; CDR3 protein: CASSPNRVYEQYF
J gene: TRBJ2-7; V gene: TRBV5-5; CDR3 protein: CASSSNNQGAGEQYF
J gene: TRBJ1-5; V gene: TRBV27; CDR3 protein: CASSLSRNQPQHF
J gene: TRBJ1-1; V gene: TRBV7-8; CDR3 protein: CASSLERGTEAFF
J gene: TRBJ2-3; V gene: TRBV4-1; CDR3 protein: CASSRIDRSTDTQYF
J gene: TRBJ2-5; V gene: TRBV28; CDR3 protein: CASTEGGQGGETQYF
J gene: TRBJ1-1; V gene: TRBV6-6; CDR3 protein: CASRPGTGDDEAFF
J gene: TRBJ2-7; V gene: TRBV10-3; CDR3 protein: CAISSQGASNEQYF
J gene: TRBJ1-1; V gene: TRBV2; CDR3 protein: CASSVGVEAFF
J gene: TRBJ1-2; V gene: TRBV28; CDR3 protein: CASSIRQGRGGYTF